This section outlines one T cell receptor (beta chain) sequence together with its context. With 5 bases clipped from V and 6 bases from J, the junction kept 8 bases outside the gene matches. There are 14 residues in the CDR3. Germline CDR1 MNHEY, CDR2 SVGAGI. The data stem from a study of blood T cell repertoires in COVID-19. Study in general: In each case, the material was cDNA or gDNA derived from T cells, B-cell-depleted T cells, or PBMCs.

TCRdb's copy holds only in-frame clones and misses some; the assay was immunoSEQ multiplex PCR. The table includes just over 300,000 clones, about 90% detected once. Material for sequencing was peripheral blood. The origin of this receptor is a young woman with COVID-19, enrolled during active disease. This rearrangement joins TRBV6-5 to TRBJ1-1, with TRBD1 matching 8 bases. CDR3: CASSTTGGFAEAFF. CDR3 sequence (DNA): TGTGCCAGCAGTACTACAGGGGGATTCGCTGAAGCTTTCTTT.